The 29 T cell receptor beta chains listed next were all sequenced from one sample in a study of blood T cell repertoires in COVID-19. The assay was immunoSEQ multiplex PCR, and TCRdb's table has in-frame clones only and misses some. This table has roughly 100,000 clones, roughly four fifths appearing once. The sequencing sample was made of peripheral blood. These receptors originate from an elderly man with COVID-19, enrolled during active disease.

This clone was detected only once. The CDR3 protein is CASINTGELFF. CDR3 bases: TGTGCCAGCATAAACACCGGGGAGCTGTTTTTT. The chain employs TRBV2 and TRBJ2-2; D is undetermined. Trimming took 7 bases from V and 2 from J, leaving 2 bases between them. The CDR3 length is 11 residues. Germline V gene data show CDR1 as SNHLY and CDR2 as FYNNEI.

The genes are TRBV5-6 and TRBJ1-4, with 9 bases fitting TRBD1. Germline assignment: CDR1 SGHDT and CDR2 YYEEEE. The V and J ends lost 6 bases and 8 bases, in that order; junction bases with no gene match: 8. The CDR3 spans 14 residues. The CDR3 protein is CASTLQGAEEKLFF. DNA of the CDR3: TGTGCCAGCACCCTACAGGGGGCAGAGGAAAAACTGTTTTTT.

V usage is TRBV30 and J usage is TRBJ2-7; 11 nucleotides agree with TRBD1. Germline V gene data show CDR1 as GTSNPN and CDR2 as SVGIG (reference sequence). V lost 5 bases to trimming and J lost 7 bases; unmatched junction nucleotides: 13. The CDR3 totals 15 residues. The CDR3 nucleotides are TGTGCCTGGGGAAGCTTCGGACAGGGGGCGGAGGAGCAGTACTTC. Its protein is CAWGSFGQGAEEQYF.

This clone was counted a single time. This rearrangement joins TRBV4-2 to TRBJ1-1, with D unresolved. The CDR3 totals 12 residues. Germline CDR1 is LGHNA and CDR2 is YNFKEQ. The ends were cut back, 1 base at V and 5 bases at J, with 5 bases in the middle. The CDR3 DNA reads as TGTGCCAGCAGCCAAGCAGTGACTGAAGCTTTCTTT. This encodes CASSQAVTEAFF.

This clone came up many times. The genes are TRBV11-2 and TRBJ2-3; D gene unclear. CDR3 size: 14 residues. The V end was cut by 1 base, the J end by 5 bases, with 10 bases between. CDR1 and CDR2 (germline): SGHAT, FQNNGV. The CDR3 nucleotides are TGTGCCAGCAGCTTAGTTGGAGTGCGAGATACGCAGTATTTT. The encoded protein is CASSLVGVRDTQYF.

V is TRBV9 and J is TRBJ1-6; D may be TRBD1 (6 bases). Trimming stripped 7 bases from V and 0 bases from J, with 11 bases between. CDR3 length: 15 amino acids. Germline V gene sequence: CDR1 SGDLS, CDR2 YYNGEE. CDR3 in amino acids: CASQTGSSYNSPLHF. As DNA, the CDR3 is TGTGCCAGCCAAACAGGGAGCTCCTATAATTCACCCCTCCACTTT.

The rearrangement joins TRBV28 to TRBJ2-7; no firm D call. Per germline, CDR1 MDHEN and CDR2 SYDVKM. The CDR3 is made up of 10 amino acids. V lost 10 bases and J lost 3, with 7 bases in between. The CDR3 is CATYYYEQYF. The CDR3, as DNA: TGTGCCACCTACTACTACGAGCAGTACTTC.

This clone came up a few times. The chain is built from TRBV28 and TRBJ1-1; TRBD1 matches 8 bases. V gave up 5 bases and J gave up 3 bases; unmatched junction bases: 5. The CDR3 totals 14 residues. CDR1 and CDR2 from the germline V gene are MDHEN and SYDVKM. This chain's CDR3 is CASSPQTGDTEAFF. For the CDR3, the DNA is TGTGCCAGCAGTCCGCAGACAGGGGACACTGAAGCTTTCTTT.

The J gene is TRBJ2-3, the V gene TRBV3-1 (or the pseudogene TRBV3-2); 9 bases line up with TRBD2. V was pared by 0 bases and J by 0 bases, with 13 bases of the junction left unmatched. The CDR3 has 20 amino acids. CDR1 is LGHDT, CDR2 YNNKEL, per germline (reference sequence). CDR3 coding DNA: TGTGCCAGCAGCCAAGATGATCGGCGGGAGGGCAGAATAAGCACAGATACGCAGTATTTT. This gives the protein CASSQDDRREGRISTDTQYF.

This sequence joins TRBV6-5 and TRBJ1-5; D is unclear. Per germline, CDR1 MNHEY and CDR2 SVGAGI. Trimming stripped 6 bases from V and 1 base from J, with 10 bases between. CDR3 size: 14 residues. CDR3 nucleotide sequence: TGTGCCAGCAGAAACCCACAGAGCAATCAGCCCCAGCATTTT. Translating it yields CASRNPQSNQPQHF.

The chain recombines TRBV6-5 with TRBJ2-1, with 7 nucleotides matching TRBD2. CDR1 and CDR2 (germline): MNHEY, SVGAGI. J gave up 4 bases and V 2 bases, and 5 bases lay outside the gene matches. This CDR3 has 15 amino acids. The CDR3 coding sequence is TGTGCCAGCAGTTACCAAGCTAGCGGTTACAATGAGCAGTTCTTC. Translated: CASSYQASGYNEQFF.

The rearrangement uses TRBV4-1 and TRBJ2-1; possible D gene TRBD2, 6 bases. V was shortened by 2 bases and J by 3 bases, with 8 bases between the two germline ends. The CDR3 spans 14 residues. Germline CDR1 and CDR2: MGHRA and YSYEKL. CDR3 sequence (DNA): TGCGCCAGCAGCCAAACGGGACTCTACAATGAGCAGTTCTTC. The encoded protein is CASSQTGLYNEQFF.

J is TRBJ2-7 and V is TRBV5-1; 9 bases agree with TRBD1. Germline trimming cut 0 bases from V and 5 bases from J; bases unmatched to any gene: 6. From germline, CDR1 is SGHRS and CDR2 YFSETQ. The CDR3 is 15 residues long. As DNA, the CDR3 is TGCGCCAGCAGCTTGGCGGGACAGGGCGACAACGAGCAGTACTTC. Translating it yields CASSLAGQGDNEQYF.

This clone was observed a few times. The J gene is TRBJ1-4, the V gene TRBV10-3; 9 bases line up with TRBD1. The CDR3 is 15 amino acids. J lost 4 bases, V lost 5 bases, and 5 bases had no gene match. Germline CDR1 is ENHRY and CDR2 is SYGVKD. CDR3 residues: CAISSRQGDNEKLFF. Written as DNA, the CDR3 is TGTGCCATCAGTAGCAGACAGGGGGATAATGAAAAACTGTTTTTT.

This chain joins TRBV5-6 and TRBJ2-7; D might be TRBD2 (7 bases). CDR1 is SGHDT, CDR2 YYEEEE, per germline. This CDR3 contains 16 residues. The V end lost 0 bases, the J end lost 2 bases, and 15 bases lay between the germline ends. The CDR3 here is CASSLGGGHQAYEQYF. CDR3 sequence (DNA): TGTGCCAGCAGCTTGGGGGGGGGACACCAAGCCTACGAGCAGTACTTC.

This sequence joins TRBV27 and TRBJ2-3, with TRBD2 matching over 9 bases. V lost 0 bases, J lost 3 bases, and 22 bases stayed unmatched. There are 22 residues in the CDR3. Germline CDR1 MNHEY, CDR2 SMNVEV (reference sequence). The CDR3 sequence: CASSLSYISGRNPPGRTDTQYF. DNA of the CDR3: TGTGCCAGCAGTTTATCCTATATTAGCGGGAGAAACCCCCCCGGTCGTACAGATACGCAGTATTTT.

The V and J genes are TRBV6-5 and TRBJ1-3; D uncertain. Germline loops: CDR1 MNHEY, CDR2 SVGAGI. Trimming cost V 6 bases and J 0 bases, with 12 bases left between them. The CDR3 runs 15 residues. For the CDR3, the DNA is TGTGCCAGCAGGTTGGGCAGCTACTCTGGAAACACCATATATTTT. Its protein product is CASRLGSYSGNTIYF.

V is TRBV4-3 and J is TRBJ2-3, with D maybe TRBD1 (5 bases). The CDR3 spans 18 residues. Trimming shortened V by 0 bases and J by 1 base, and 17 bases separated the two germline ends. In germline, CDR1 is LGHNA, CDR2 YSLEER. DNA for the CDR3: TGCGCCAGCAGCCAAGAACAGGTCTTTGGGTTTGGCACAGATACGCAGTATTTT. This gives the protein CASSQEQVFGFGTDTQYF.

This chain links TRBV4-3 with TRBJ2-3; no clear D. The CDR3 totals 14 residues. V was clipped by 1 base and J by 0 bases, with 5 bases between them. Germline lookup yields CDR1 LGHNA and CDR2 YSLEER. Here the CDR3 DNA reads TGCGCCAGCAGCCAAGCTGTGAGCACAGATACGCAGTATTTT. It specifies CASSQAVSTDTQYF.

A few counts support this clone. This rearrangement joins TRBV6-6 to TRBJ1-3; 7 nucleotides line up with TRBD1. The junction had 5 bases not matched to a gene; V was cut back by 2 bases and J by 4 bases. Germline V gene data show CDR1 as MNHNY and CDR2 as SVGAGI (reference sequence). The CDR3 is made up of 15 amino acids. CDR3 nucleotide sequence: TGTGCCAGCAGTTACGACAGGGCTTACGGAAACACCATATATTTT. Protein: CASSYDRAYGNTIYF.

V is TRBV7-9 and J is TRBJ1-2; TRBD1 matches 10 bases. J gave up 6 bases and V 4 bases, and 11 bases lay outside the gene matches. This CDR3 spans 16 amino acids. From germline, CDR1 is SEHNR and CDR2 FQNEAQ (reference sequence). The CDR3 region has the DNA TGTGCCAGCAGCTCGGGACAGGGGATTTTTCGGGATGGCTACACCTTC. It specifies CASSSGQGIFRDGYTF.

V is TRBV19 and J is TRBJ2-7, with 9 bases that match TRBD2. The germline gives CDR1 LNHDA, CDR2 SQIVND (reference sequence). This CDR3 is built from 16 residues. The trim removed 4 bases at V and 5 bases at J, leaving 12 bases unmatched. The CDR3 loop reads CASSSAYSGSSNEQYF. DNA for the CDR3: TGTGCCAGTAGTAGTGCATATAGCGGGAGTAGCAACGAGCAGTACTTC.

This chain joins TRBV5-1 and TRBJ1-4; no definite D call. V lost 4 bases and J 0 bases, leaving 7 bases between the germline ends. Per the germline V gene, CDR1 is SGHRS and CDR2 is YFSETQ. This CDR3 region has 14 residues. The chain's CDR3 is CASSPDSTNEKLFF. The CDR3 nucleotides read TGCGCCAGCAGCCCAGACTCAACTAATGAAAAACTGTTTTTT. Supplemented by reference TRBV5-1 and TRBJ1-4, the full variable domain reads KAGVTQTPRYLIKTRGQQVTLSCSPISGHRSVSWYQQTPGQGLQFLFEYFSETQRNKGNFPGRFSGRQFSNSRSEMNVSTLELGDSALYLCASSPDSTNEKLFFGSGTQLSVL.

In its sample, this clone was seen a few times. V is TRBV14 and J is TRBJ2-7; 7 nucleotides match TRBD1. Trimming removed 3 bases from V and 2 bases from J; junction bases left unmatched: 7. Germline V CDR1 and CDR2: SGHDN, FVKESK. The length of the CDR3 is 15 residues. CDR3 DNA sequence: TGTGCCAGCAGCCAGGGACAGCCTGATACCTACGAGCAGTACTTC. This gives the protein CASSQGQPDTYEQYF.

This chain uses TRBV28 with TRBJ2-5; 7 bases are shared with TRBD2. The CDR3 length is 14 residues. Losses at the gene ends were 2 bases for V and 5 bases for J; bases not matched to a gene: 5. In germline, CDR1 is MDHEN, CDR2 SYDVKM. The CDR3 reads CASSLAGVGETQYF. The CDR3 nucleotides read TGTGCCAGCAGTTTAGCGGGAGTCGGGGAGACCCAGTACTTC.

This chain uses TRBV4-1 with TRBJ2-7, with 9 positions matching TRBD1. V shed 4 bases, J shed 6 bases, and the junction held 13 bases outside the gene matches. The germline V gene encodes CDR1 MGHRA and CDR2 YSYEKL. The CDR3 has 16 residues. The CDR3 sequence is CASSPRDRVGRTEQYF. CDR3 coding DNA: TGCGCCAGCAGCCCCCGGGACAGGGTTGGTCGTACCGAGCAGTACTTC.

This sequence joins TRBV5-1 and TRBJ2-1; 9 positions agree with TRBD2. Germline lookup yields CDR1 SGHRS and CDR2 YFSETQ. J gave up 9 bases and V 4 bases, and 11 bases lay outside the gene matches. The CDR3 is made up of 15 amino acids. CDR3: CASSMRGSREGEQFF. CDR3 bases: TGCGCCAGCAGCATGCGGGGATCGCGGGAGGGTGAGCAGTTCTTC.

This clone was counted only a few times. V is TRBV5-5 and J is TRBJ1-2; unclear D gene. The CDR3 extends over 13 amino acids. Between the trimmed V and J ends, which lost 1 base and 3 bases, there was a span of 7 bases. In germline, CDR1 is SGHKS, CDR2 YYEKEE (reference sequence). The CDR3 region is CASSLMQDYGYTF. CDR3 coding DNA: TGTGCCAGCAGCTTGATGCAGGACTATGGCTACACCTTC. The full variable domain, completed using reference TRBV5-5 and TRBJ1-2, is DAGVTQSPTHLIKTRGQQVTLRCSPISGHKSVSWYQQVLGQGPQFIFQYYEKEERGRGNFPDRFSARQFPNYSSELNVNALLLGDSALYLCASSLMQDYGYTFGSGTRLTVV.

The rearrangement joins TRBV29-1 to TRBJ2-5; the match to TRBD2 covers 11 bases. After removal of 1 base from V and 5 bases from J, the junction contained 12 bases not matched to a gene. CDR3 size: 17 residues. Germline values: CDR1 SQVTM, CDR2 ANQGSEA. CDR3 DNA: TGCAGCGTTGAAGGGAGGATAGCGGGAGGGCCGTTGGAGACCCAGTACTTC. It translates to CSVEGRIAGGPLETQYF.